This T cell receptor beta chain was identified in a study of blood T cell repertoires in COVID-19. Whole-study context: The United States, Italy and Spain provided the acute and convalescent COVID-19 samples.

This CDR3 region has 12 residues. Trimming removed 2 bases at V and 10 bases at J, with 8 bases between. CDR1 is SEHNR, CDR2 FQNEAQ, per germline (reference sequence). Recruited during active infection, patients (from Seattle) were subsequently followed longitudinally. Per the authors' pipeline: Using reference gene primer amplification, nucleated cell counts were estimated. The method was immunoSEQ multiplex PCR; TCRdb's version includes in-frame clones alone and lacks a portion of them. V and J calls and clone size are as listed in that table; D and trimming were resolved from the DNA. The table has about 76,000 clones, about 88% seen once; the top ten hold approximately 11%.

Source material: peripheral blood. This sequence joins TRBV7-9 and TRBJ2-2, with D hard to call. This sequence was found in a man between 60 and 75 years old with COVID-19, enrolled during active disease. CDR3 sequence (DNA): TGTGCCAGCAGCTTACAGGTGGTGGAGCTGTTTTTT. Its translation is CASSLQVVELFF.